These 27 T cell receptor beta chains were all obtained from the same sample, sequenced in a study of human T cells and chemical hapten exposure. MiXCR was run by TCRdb on the RACE reads, yielding one entry per CDR3 protein. The table includes tens of thousands of distinct CDR3 sequences, around 9.5% detected once. Time point of the sample: patch test 3, about 24 weeks after DPC sensitization. Treatment defined: therapeutic diphenylcyclopropenone sensitization with weekly scalp DPC. Someone pulled total RNA out of unfractionated whole blood. This specimen was whole blood, taken in connection with sensitization to the hapten diphenylcyclopropenone (DPC). The receptors here all came from a man in his fifties with alopecia areata. Some clones in this sample may be carry-over from other donors' samples.

At least ten counts were recorded for this clonotype. This chain links TRBV27 with TRBJ1-1; the D gene is possibly TRBD1 (5 bases). V lost 5 bases and J 0 bases, leaving 13 bases between the germline ends. This CDR3 has 15 residues. From germline, CDR1 is MNHEY and CDR2 SMNVEV (reference sequence). The CDR3, as DNA: TGTGCCAGCAGTACGCCAGGGTTTTTGAACACTGAAGCTTTCTTT. Translation: CASSTPGFLNTEAFF.

In the case of this clonotype: This may arise from a read error, as a much more abundant clone is one base away. CDR3 amino acids: CTSSIVSRPPYEQYF. The DNA of the CDR3 is TGTACCAGTAGTATAGTGAGCAGACCCCCCTACGAGCAGTACTTC. V usage is TRBV19 and J usage is TRBJ2-7; no firm D call. The CDR3 loop spans 15 amino acids. Germline V lookup: CDR1 LNHDA, CDR2 SQIVND (reference sequence). The full variable domain, with the rest looked up from reference TRBV19 and TRBJ2-7, is DGGITQSPKYLFRKEGQNVTLSCEQNLNHDAMYWYRQDPGQGLRLIYYSQIVNDFQKGDIAEGYSVSREKKESFPLTVTSAQKNPTAFYLCTSSIVSRPPYEQYFGPGTRLTVT.

This clonotype was picked up a small number of times. The gene calls are TRBV5-5 and TRBJ2-1; D may be TRBD2 (6 bases). From germline, CDR1 is SGHKS and CDR2 YYEKEE (reference sequence). The CDR3 contains 14 residues. V gave up 0 bases and J gave up 3 bases, with 7 bases separating them. The CDR3 DNA is TGTGCCAGCAGCTTGGGCGGGGACTACAATGAGCAGTTCTTC. Translated, it gives CASSLGGDYNEQFF.

At least ten counts were recorded for this clonotype. The chain uses TRBV27 and TRBJ1-2, with 7 positions matching TRBD1. The CDR3 spans 15 residues. Germline-derived CDR1 and CDR2 are MNHEY and SMNVEV (reference sequence). Germline trimming cut 2 bases from V and 0 bases from J; bases unmatched to any gene: 3. CDR3 residues: CASSLKGAPNYGYTF. The DNA of the CDR3 is TGTGCCAGCAGTTTAAAGGGGGCGCCTAACTATGGCTACACCTTC.

This clonotype was observed at least ten times. The chain combines TRBV24-1 with TRBJ2-5; D might be TRBD2 (7 bases). CDR1 is KGHDR, CDR2 SFDVKD, per germline. Between the trimmed V and J ends, which lost 5 bases and 2 bases, there was a span of 14 bases. The CDR3 consists of 15 residues. The CDR3 spells CATSALGGPQETQYF. DNA of the CDR3: TGTGCCACCAGTGCCCTCGGGGGGCCACAAGAGACCCAGTACTTC.

This clonotype was seen at least ten times. This chain joins TRBV5-1 and TRBJ1-4; 8 bases line up with TRBD1. CDR3 length: 14 amino acids. Germline CDR1 is SGHRS and CDR2 is YFSETQ. V dropped 4 bases and J dropped 10; count of bases not matched to a gene: 9. The CDR3 here is CASSLTGDDGKLFF. CDR3 nucleotide sequence: TGCGCCAGCAGCCTGACAGGGGATGACGGAAAACTGTTTTTT.

In DNA form, the CDR3 reads TGTGCCAGCAGCTTAGTCGACGAGCAGTACTTC. Protein product: CASSLVDEQYF. V is TRBV7-8 and J is TRBJ2-7, with D unclear. This CDR3 has 11 amino acids. Germline V gene lookup returns CDR1 SGHVS and CDR2 FQNEAQ. V was shortened by 1 base and J by 5 bases, with 3 bases between the two germline ends.

Judged by abundance, this clonotype is medium-sized. The chain recombines TRBV7-8 with TRBJ2-2; D is tentatively TRBD1 or TRBD2 (5 bases each). This CDR3 is 16 amino acids long. Trimming pared 5 bases from V and 2 bases from J, leaving 15 bases between. Per the germline V gene, CDR1 is SGHVS and CDR2 is FQNEAQ. The CDR3 region is CASSVEGPLNTGELFF. CDR3 bases: TGTGCCAGCAGCGTAGAGGGACCGCTAAACACCGGGGAGCTGTTTTTT. Supplemented by reference TRBV7-8 and TRBJ2-2, the full variable domain reads GAGVSQSPRYKVAKRGQDVALRCDPISGHVSLFWYQQALGQGPEFLTYFQNEAQLDKSGLPSDRFFAERPEGSVSTLKIQRTQQEDSAVYLCASSVEGPLNTGELFFGEGSRLTVL.

The sample holds many counts of this clonotype. The chain recombines TRBV30 with TRBJ2-7; D may be TRBD1 (5 bases). Between the trimmed V and J ends, which lost 2 bases and 5 bases, there was a span of 13 bases. This CDR3 comprises 13 residues. Germline V CDR1 and CDR2: GTSNPN, SVGIG (reference sequence). CDR3 protein: CAWSKFGQHEQYF. CDR3 coding DNA: TGTGCCTGGAGTAAGTTCGGACAACACGAGCAGTACTTC.

In this sample, this clonotype turned up many times. The chain links TRBV9 to TRBJ2-3; the match to TRBD2 covers 9 bases. Germline V gene sequence: CDR1 SGDLS, CDR2 YYNGEE. The trim removed 4 bases at V and 4 bases at J, leaving 16 bases unmatched. This CDR3 has 18 amino acids. In DNA form, the CDR3 reads TGTGCCAGCAGCTCTTCAGGAGGTAGCGGGAGAGATGCAGATACGCAGTATTTT. Protein product: CASSSSGGSGRDADTQYF.

DNA for the CDR3: TGTGCCAGCAGCTTGGAGCGAAGCGAGCAGTACTTC. Amino acids: CASSLERSEQYF. The V gene is TRBV7-6, the J gene TRBJ2-7; D not resolved. CDR3 size: 12 residues. Deletions cut 3 bases from V and 6 bases from J, with 9 bases between. Germline V lookup: CDR1 SGHVS, CDR2 FNYEAQ.

There are many counts of this clonotype. The chain couples TRBV4-2 to TRBJ1-3, with unresolved D. Germline V gene lookup returns CDR1 LGHNA and CDR2 YNFKEQ. The germline V and J ends were trimmed by 4 bases and 0 bases, with 10 bases remaining between them. This CDR3 contains 15 residues. Written as DNA, the CDR3 is TGTGCCAGCAGCCTCGCGGAACGCTCTGGAAACACCATATATTTT. Translated: CASSLAERSGNTIYF.

This clonotype was detected a few times. Written as DNA, the CDR3 is TGCAGCGTTGAGGGTGTCGCCTACGAGCAGTACTTC. This translates into CSVEGVAYEQYF. This chain links TRBV29-1 with TRBJ2-7; D gene uncertain. CDR3 length: 12 amino acids. The germline V gene has CDR1 SQVTM and CDR2 ANQGSEA. Trimming pared 3 bases from V and 2 bases from J, leaving 8 bases between.

This chain links TRBV7-9 with TRBJ2-7, with D possibly matching TRBD1 (6 bases). The CDR3 is 14 residues long. Germline V gene lookup returns CDR1 SEHNR and CDR2 FQNEAQ (reference sequence). The ends were cut back, 7 bases at V and 0 bases at J, with 13 bases in the middle. In nucleotides, the CDR3 is TGTGCCAGCAACCGGGACACAGACTCCTACGAGCAGTACTTC. Its translation is CASNRDTDSYEQYF.

This clonotype was observed at least ten times. The chain is built from TRBV12-3 or TRBV12-4 and TRBJ1-2; the D gene is possibly TRBD1 (5 bases). The CDR3 has 14 amino acids. Trimming took 3 bases from V and 6 from J, leaving 14 bases between them. The chain's CDR3 is CASSLRRTSDGYTF. The CDR3 DNA reads TGTGCCAGCAGTTTGAGACGGACAAGCGATGGCTACACCTTC.

The chain carries TRBV6-1 and TRBJ2-7, with unresolved D. The CDR3 length is 11 residues. Trimming pared 6 bases from V and 6 bases from J, leaving 9 bases between. Germline lookup yields CDR1 MNHNS and CDR2 SASEGT. CDR3 in amino acids: CASRGSIEQYF. The CDR3 DNA reads TGTGCCAGCAGGGGAAGTATCGAGCAGTACTTC.

This clonotype has at least ten counts. This chain uses TRBV7-9 with TRBJ1-2, with D tentatively TRBD1 (5 bases). V lost 2 bases to trimming and J lost 2 bases, with 15 bases between them. Looked up from germline, CDR1 is SEHNR and CDR2 is FQNEAQ (reference sequence). The CDR3 spans 16 residues. This CDR3 reads CASSLKIGQGNYGYTF. CDR3 bases: TGTGCCAGCAGCTTAAAGATAGGGCAGGGCAACTATGGCTACACCTTC.

This clonotype was seen only a few times. The chain combines TRBV3-1 with TRBJ2-2; no clear D. CDR1 and CDR2 (germline): LGHDT, YNNKEL (reference sequence). Trimming removed 2 bases from V and 4 bases from J, with 8 bases in between. The CDR3 is made up of 14 amino acids. Here the CDR3 DNA reads TGTGCCAGCAGCCAAACCAGAAGCACCGGGGAGCTGTTTTTT. Amino acids: CASSQTRSTGELFF. The whole variable domain, filled in from reference TRBV3-1 and TRBJ2-2, reads DTAVSQTPKYLVTQMGNDKSIKCEQNLGHDTMYWYKQDSKKFLKIMFSYNNKELIINETVPNRFSPKSPDKAHLNLHINSLELGDSAVYFCASSQTRSTGELFFGEGSRLTVL.

This clonotype was observed many times. Here the CDR3 DNA reads TGCGCCAGCAGCAGGACTAGCGGGAGCCACACCGGGGAGCTGTTTTTT. Translated: CASSRTSGSHTGELFF. V and J are TRBV5-1 and TRBJ2-2; 13 bases are a match to TRBD2. The germline V gene has CDR1 SGHRS and CDR2 YFSETQ. The CDR3 is 16 amino acids. The V gene end was trimmed by 4 bases and the J gene end by 3 bases; junction bases not matched to a gene: 3.

This clonotype came up a few times. This rearrangement joins TRBV3-1 to TRBJ2-7; D remains unclear. V was pared by 0 bases and J by 7 bases, with 13 bases between. From germline, CDR1 is LGHDT and CDR2 YNNKEL (reference sequence). The CDR3 contains 14 residues. The CDR3 reads CASSQDSISREQYF. CDR3 bases: TGTGCCAGCAGCCAAGATAGTATTAGCCGGGAGCAGTACTTC.

The table lists this clonotype with a few counts. The V gene is TRBV5-1, the J gene TRBJ1-3, with D unresolved. Germline V gene lookup returns CDR1 SGHRS and CDR2 YFSETQ. The CDR3 consists of 15 residues. The V end was cut by 4 bases, the J end by 0 bases, with 11 bases between. CDR3 amino acids: CASSPGSSSGNTIYF. In nucleotides, the CDR3 is TGCGCCAGCAGCCCAGGCTCTAGCTCTGGAAACACCATATATTTT.

This clonotype appeared a few times. The chain couples TRBV12-3 or TRBV12-4 to TRBJ1-2; D is ambiguous. Trimming left V 6 bases short and J 0 bases short, with 5 bases between. The CDR3 is 12 residues long. The CDR3 sequence: CASSYTNYGYTF. The DNA for the CDR3 is TGTGCCAGCAGCTATACTAACTATGGCTACACCTTC.

V gene TRBV12-3 or TRBV12-4 combines with J gene TRBJ2-5; D call uncertain. Trimming removed 5 bases at V and 3 bases at J, with 4 bases between. The CDR3 is 11 amino acids. CDR3: CASSPEETQYF. CDR3 bases: TGTGCCAGCAGTCCGGAAGAGACCCAGTACTTC.

This clonotype has just a few counts. The chain employs TRBV29-1 and TRBJ2-7; no reliable D call. Trimming stripped 5 bases from V and 4 bases from J, with 9 bases between. This CDR3 comprises 11 residues. Germline-derived CDR1 and CDR2 are SQVTM and ANQGSEA. CDR3 in amino acids: CSVIPCYEQYF. The CDR3 region has the DNA TGCAGCGTTATTCCGTGTTACGAGCAGTACTTC.

This chain links TRBV12-3 or TRBV12-4 with TRBJ1-2; D may be TRBD1 (6 bases). The CDR3 consists of 13 residues. Trimming shortened V by 6 bases and J by 5 bases, and 13 bases separated the two germline ends. The chain's CDR3 is CASSLQGWYGYTF. CDR3 sequence (DNA): TGTGCCAGCAGCCTACAGGGTTGGTATGGCTACACCTTC.

This clonotype was observed many times. The V and J genes are TRBV28 and TRBJ2-3, with D unclear. Germline lookup yields CDR1 MDHEN and CDR2 SYDVKM. This CDR3 has 15 residues. With 3 bases removed from V and 0 bases from J, the gap between germline ends came to 10 bases. For the CDR3, the DNA is TGTGCCAGCAGTTTGAGGCAGCCTAGCACAGATACGCAGTATTTT. Protein sequence: CASSLRQPSTDTQYF.

This clonotype was seen at least ten times. This chain connects TRBV29-1 to TRBJ2-3, with D unresolved. Germline V CDR1 and CDR2: SQVTM, ANQGSEA. V dropped 3 bases and J dropped 4 bases, with 8 bases sitting between them. CDR3 length: 12 amino acids. This CDR3 is CSVETHADTQYF. Written as DNA, the CDR3 is TGCAGCGTTGAGACACATGCAGATACGCAGTATTTT.